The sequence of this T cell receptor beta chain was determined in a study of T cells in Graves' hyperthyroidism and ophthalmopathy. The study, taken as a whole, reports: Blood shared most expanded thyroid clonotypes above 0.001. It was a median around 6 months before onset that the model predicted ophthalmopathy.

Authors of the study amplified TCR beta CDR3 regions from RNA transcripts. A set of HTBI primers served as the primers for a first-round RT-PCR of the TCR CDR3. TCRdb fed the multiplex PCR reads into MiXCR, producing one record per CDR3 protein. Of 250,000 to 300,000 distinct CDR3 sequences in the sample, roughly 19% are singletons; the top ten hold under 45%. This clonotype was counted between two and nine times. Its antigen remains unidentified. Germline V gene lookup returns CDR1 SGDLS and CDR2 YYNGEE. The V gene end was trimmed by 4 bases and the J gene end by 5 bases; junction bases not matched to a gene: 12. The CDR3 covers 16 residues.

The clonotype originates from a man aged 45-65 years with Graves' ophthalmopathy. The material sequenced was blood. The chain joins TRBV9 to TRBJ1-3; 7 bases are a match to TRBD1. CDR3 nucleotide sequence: TGTGCCAGCAGCACCCCTTGGGAGGGGGCGAGAAACACCATATATTTT. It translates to CASSTPWEGARNTIYF.